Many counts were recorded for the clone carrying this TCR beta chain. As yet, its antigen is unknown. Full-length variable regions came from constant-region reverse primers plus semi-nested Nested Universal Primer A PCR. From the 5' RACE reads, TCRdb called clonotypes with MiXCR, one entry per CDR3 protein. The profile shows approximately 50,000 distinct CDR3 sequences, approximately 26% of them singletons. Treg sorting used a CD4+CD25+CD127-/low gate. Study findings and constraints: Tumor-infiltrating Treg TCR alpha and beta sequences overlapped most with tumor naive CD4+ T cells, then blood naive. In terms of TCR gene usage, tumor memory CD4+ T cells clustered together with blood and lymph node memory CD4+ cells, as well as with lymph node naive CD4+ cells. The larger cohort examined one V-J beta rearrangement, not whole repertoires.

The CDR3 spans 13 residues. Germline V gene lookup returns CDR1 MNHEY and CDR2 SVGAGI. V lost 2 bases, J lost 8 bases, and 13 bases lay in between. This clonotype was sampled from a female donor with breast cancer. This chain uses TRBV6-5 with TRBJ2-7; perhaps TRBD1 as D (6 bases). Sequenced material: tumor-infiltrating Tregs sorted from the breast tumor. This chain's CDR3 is CASSYDVTGKQYF. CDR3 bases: TGTGCCAGCAGTTACGACGTTACAGGGAAGCAGTACTTC.